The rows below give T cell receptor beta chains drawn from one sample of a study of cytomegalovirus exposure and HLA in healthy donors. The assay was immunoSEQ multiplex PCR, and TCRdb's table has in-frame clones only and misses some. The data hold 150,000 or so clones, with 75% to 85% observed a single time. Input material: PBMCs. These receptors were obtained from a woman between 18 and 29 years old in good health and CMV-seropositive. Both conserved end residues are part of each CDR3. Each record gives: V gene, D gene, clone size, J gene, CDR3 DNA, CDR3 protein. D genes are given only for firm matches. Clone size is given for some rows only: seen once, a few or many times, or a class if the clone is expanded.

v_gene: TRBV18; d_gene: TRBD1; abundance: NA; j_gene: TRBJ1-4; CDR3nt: TGTGCCAGCTCACCCGCACACGTCGGACAGGGTGAAAAACTGTTTTTT; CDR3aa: CASSPAHVGQGEKLFF
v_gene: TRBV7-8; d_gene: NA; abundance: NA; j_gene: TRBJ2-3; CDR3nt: TGTGCCAGCAGCTACAGCCCCCGCACCGGCCGGGGATTCTCGGCTGGGCAGTATTTT; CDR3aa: CASSYSPRTGRGFSAGQYF
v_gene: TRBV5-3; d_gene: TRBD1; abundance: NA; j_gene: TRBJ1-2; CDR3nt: TGTGCCAGAAGCGGCTGTGGGGACAGGGATCCTTGTAACTATGGCTACACCTTC; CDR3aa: CARSGCGDRDPCNYGYTF
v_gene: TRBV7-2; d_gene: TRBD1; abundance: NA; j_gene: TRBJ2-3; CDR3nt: TGTGCCAGCAGCTCGGGGACAGGGTTCACAGATACGCAGTATTTT; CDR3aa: CASSSGTGFTDTQYF
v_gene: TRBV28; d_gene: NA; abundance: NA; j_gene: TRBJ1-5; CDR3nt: TGTGCCAGCAGTTCCCTACAGGGAGAAGGTCAGCCCCAGCATTTT; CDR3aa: CASSSLQGEGQPQHF
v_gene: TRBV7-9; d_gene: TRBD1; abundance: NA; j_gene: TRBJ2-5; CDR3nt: TGTTCCAGCAGCTTAGTCGGGACAGTCCAAGAGACCCAGTACTTC; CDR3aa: CSSSLVGTVQETQYF
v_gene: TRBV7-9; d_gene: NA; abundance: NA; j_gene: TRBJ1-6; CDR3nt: TGTGCCAGCAGCTTAGCTGTGGGACATGGTTCACCCCTCCACTTT; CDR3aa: CASSLAVGHGSPLHF
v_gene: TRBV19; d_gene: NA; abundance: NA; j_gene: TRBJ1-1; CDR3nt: TGTGCCAGTAGCGAGCCGGGACACCCCTCCACTGAAGCTTTCTTT; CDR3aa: CASSEPGHPSTEAFF
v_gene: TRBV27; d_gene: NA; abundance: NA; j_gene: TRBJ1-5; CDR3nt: TGTGCCAGCAGTGCGAGCGGACAGTTCAATCAGCCCCAGCATTTT; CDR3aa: CASSASGQFNQPQHF
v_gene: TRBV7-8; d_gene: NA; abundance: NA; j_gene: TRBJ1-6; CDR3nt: TGTGCCAGCAAGCGCGGAGGGGCCTCCTATAATTCACCCCTCCACTTT; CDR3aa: CASKRGGASYNSPLHF
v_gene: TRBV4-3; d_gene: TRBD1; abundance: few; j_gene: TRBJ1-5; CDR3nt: TGCGCCAGCAGCCAAGATACAGGGACAGGAGATCAGCCCCAGCATTTT; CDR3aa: CASSQDTGTGDQPQHF
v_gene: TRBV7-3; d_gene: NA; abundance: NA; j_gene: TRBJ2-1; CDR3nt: TGTGCCAGCAGCCCCGCCGGCCAGGGGACCTACAATGAGCAGTTCTTC; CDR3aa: CASSPAGQGTYNEQFF
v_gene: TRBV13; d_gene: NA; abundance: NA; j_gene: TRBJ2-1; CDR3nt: TGTGCCAGCACCGACCCCAGACAGCGGGCCGTCGGTGAGCAGTTCTTC; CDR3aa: CASTDPRQRAVGEQFF
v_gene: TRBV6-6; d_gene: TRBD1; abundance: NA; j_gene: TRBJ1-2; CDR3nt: TGTGCCAGCAGTTACGGGACAGGGGGAGTGGTCGATGGCTACACCTTC; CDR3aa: CASSYGTGGVVDGYTF
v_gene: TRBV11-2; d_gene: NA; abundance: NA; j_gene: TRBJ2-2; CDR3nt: TGTGCCAGCAGATTATCCCAGACCGGGGAGCTGTTTTTT; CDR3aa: CASRLSQTGELFF
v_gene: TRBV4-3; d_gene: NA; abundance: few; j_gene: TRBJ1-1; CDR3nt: TGCGCCAGCAGCCAGGGGGCGCCCACTGAAGCTTTCTTT; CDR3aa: CASSQGAPTEAFF
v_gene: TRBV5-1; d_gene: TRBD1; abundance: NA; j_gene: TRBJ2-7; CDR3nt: TGCGCCAGCAGCGCGGACAGGGATCGGCAGTACTTC; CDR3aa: CASSADRDRQYF
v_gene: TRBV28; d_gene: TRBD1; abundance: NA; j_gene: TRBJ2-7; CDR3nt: TGTGCCAGCAGGGGGACAGGGTTATACGAGCAGTACTTC; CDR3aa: CASRGTGLYEQYF
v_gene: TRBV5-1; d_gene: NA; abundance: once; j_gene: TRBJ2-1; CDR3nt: TGCGCCAGCAGCTTGGTTGGGGGCGCGGGTAATGAGCAGTTCTTC; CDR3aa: CASSLVGGAGNEQFF
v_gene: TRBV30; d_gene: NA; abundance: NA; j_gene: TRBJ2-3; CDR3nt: TGTGCCTGGAGTGTACGGCGGGGCTCTAACACAGATACGCAGTATTTT; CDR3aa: CAWSVRRGSNTDTQYF
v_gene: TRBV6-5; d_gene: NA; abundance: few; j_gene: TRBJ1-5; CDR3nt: TGTGCCAGCAGTTACTCCGGCGGAATTCAGCCCCAGCATTTT; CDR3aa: CASSYSGGIQPQHF
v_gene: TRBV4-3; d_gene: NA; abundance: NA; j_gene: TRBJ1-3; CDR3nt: TGCGCCAGCAGCCATAACTCGGGACACTCTGGAAACACCATATATTTT; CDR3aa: CASSHNSGHSGNTIYF
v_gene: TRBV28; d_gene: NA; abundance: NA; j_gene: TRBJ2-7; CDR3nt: TGTGCCAGCAGACCTCAGGGTACCCCCGCCTACGAGCAGTACTTC; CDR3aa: CASRPQGTPAYEQYF
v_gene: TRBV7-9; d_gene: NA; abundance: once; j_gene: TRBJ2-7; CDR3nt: TGTGCCAGCAGCCCAGAGGGTCACGAGCAGTACTTC; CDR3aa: CASSPEGHEQYF
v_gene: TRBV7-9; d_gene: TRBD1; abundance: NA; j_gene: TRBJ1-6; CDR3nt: TGTGCCAGCAGCTTTTTCAGGACAGGGAATTCACCCCTCCACTTT; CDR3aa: CASSFFRTGNSPLHF
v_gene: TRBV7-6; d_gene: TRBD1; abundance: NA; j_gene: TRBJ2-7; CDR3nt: TGTGCCAGCAGCCCCGGGACAGGGGGCGTAGATTCTAGTAACGAGCAGTACTTC; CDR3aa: CASSPGTGGVDSSNEQYF
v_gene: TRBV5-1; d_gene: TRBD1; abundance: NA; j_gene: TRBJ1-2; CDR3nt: TGCGCCAGCAGCTTAACAGGGGTGCTAACTAATGGCTACACCTTC; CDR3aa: CASSLTGVLTNGYTF
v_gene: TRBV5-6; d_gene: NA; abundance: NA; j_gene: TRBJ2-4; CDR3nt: TGTGCCAGCAGCTTGATGGCCAAAAACAGTCAGTACTTC; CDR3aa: CASSLMAKNSQYF
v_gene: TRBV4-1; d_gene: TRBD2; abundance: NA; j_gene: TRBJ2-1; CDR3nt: TGCGCCAGCAGCCAAGCACTAGCGGCGTACAATGAGCAGTTCTTC; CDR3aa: CASSQALAAYNEQFF
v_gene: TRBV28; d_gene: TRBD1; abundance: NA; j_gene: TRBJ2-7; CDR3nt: TGTGCCAGCAGAAGACAGGGAAATTACGAGCAGTACTTC; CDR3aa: CASRRQGNYEQYF
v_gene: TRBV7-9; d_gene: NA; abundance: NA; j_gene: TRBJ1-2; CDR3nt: TGTGCCAGCAGCTTAGGAGGGGGAGGCTACACCTTC; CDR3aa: CASSLGGGGYTF
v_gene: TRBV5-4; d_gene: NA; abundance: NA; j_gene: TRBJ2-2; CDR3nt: TGTGCCAGCAGCACTAGCCTATACACCGGGGAGCTGTTTTTT; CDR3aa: CASSTSLYTGELFF
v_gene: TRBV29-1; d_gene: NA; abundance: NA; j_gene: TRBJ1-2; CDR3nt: TGCAGCGTTGGTTCATGGAGCCTTCCGGGCACCTTC; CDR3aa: CSVGSWSLPGTF
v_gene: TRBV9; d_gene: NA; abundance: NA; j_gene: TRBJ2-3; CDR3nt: TGTGCCAGCAGCCCCCCCCGTGGGGGGGGCGGGAATACGCAGTATTTT; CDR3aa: CASSPPRGGGGNTQYF
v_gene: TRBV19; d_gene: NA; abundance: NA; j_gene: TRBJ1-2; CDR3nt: TGTGCCAGTAGTCCTAGTCCCTACTATGGCTACACCTTC; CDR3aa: CASSPSPYYGYTF